The source of this TCR beta chain is a study of metastatic and nonmetastatic thyroid tumors. In the study overall: It was across blood and tumor or nodule tissue from malignant and benign thyroid patients that repertoires were compared.

Original processing notes: Building a distant-metastasis classifier for papillary thyroid cancer drew on CDR3 differences across clinicopathological groups. TCRdb re-processed the PCR reads through MiXCR. These V and J calls originate from TCRdb's pipeline instead of the authors' own analysis. Seen here are around 5,900 clones, 31% observed once, and the top ten hold 21%. In germline, CDR1 is MNHEY, CDR2 SVGEGT. The CDR3 runs 13 residues. V was trimmed by 2 bases and J by 2 bases, leaving 5 bases between them. This clone was recorded a few times. All patients reached thyroid surgery having received no treatment beforehand.

Sequenced: tumor tissue. The chain employs TRBV6-2 or TRBV6-3 and TRBJ2-3; D gene unclear. The receptor was derived from a female donor with papillary thyroid cancer or a benign thyroid nodule (not recorded which). Some clones in this sample may be carry-over from other donors' samples. CDR3 sequence reads: CASSYRDTDTQYF. CDR3 nucleotide sequence: TGTGCCAGCAGTTACAGGGACACAGATACGCAGTATTTT.